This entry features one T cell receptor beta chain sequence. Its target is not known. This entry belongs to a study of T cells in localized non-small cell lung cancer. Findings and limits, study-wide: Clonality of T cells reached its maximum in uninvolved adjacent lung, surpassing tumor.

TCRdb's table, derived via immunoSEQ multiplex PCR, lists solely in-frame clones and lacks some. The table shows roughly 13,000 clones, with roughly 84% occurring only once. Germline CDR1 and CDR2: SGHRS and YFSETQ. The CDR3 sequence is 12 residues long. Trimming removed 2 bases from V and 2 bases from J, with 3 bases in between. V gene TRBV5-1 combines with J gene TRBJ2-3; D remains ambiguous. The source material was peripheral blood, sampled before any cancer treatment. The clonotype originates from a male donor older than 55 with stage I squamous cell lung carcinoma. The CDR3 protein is CASSFSTDTQYF. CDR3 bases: TGCGCCAGCAGCTTTTCCACAGATACGCAGTATTTT.